This T cell receptor beta chain was retrieved from a study of T cell responses to AZD1222 COVID-19 vaccine. Study results and limitations: There were vaccine-associated CD4 TCRs across spike, dominant at 160-218 and 743-854. At baseline, just five to seven AZD1222 recipients tested seropositive. Reportedly, nearly half of unique spike TCRs recognized epitopes outside B.1.351/B.1.1.7 mutations.

To note about this clone: Its specificity is not known.

Assay: immunoSEQ multiplex PCR; the TCRdb copy retains only in-frame clones and omits some. This repertoire shows 140,000 or so clones, 91% found once; its top ten account for around 8%. Germline V CDR1 and CDR2: LNHDA, SQIVND (reference sequence). V was shortened by 4 bases and J by 2 bases, with 7 bases between the two germline ends. CDR3 length equals 13 residues. The J gene is TRBJ2-3, the V gene TRBV19, with a possible D match to TRBD2 (5 bases). This TCR derives from an adult who received the MenACWY meningococcal vaccine as a control. Sequenced material: peripheral blood, taken 28 days after the second dose of the MenACWY control vaccine. CDR3 sequence (DNA): TGTGCCAGTAGTACCGGGGACACAGATACGCAGTATTTT. It specifies CASSTGDTDTQYF.